This entry features one T cell receptor beta chain sequence. CDR1 and CDR2 from the germline V gene are KGHSH and LQKENI. V lost 0 bases to trimming and J lost 5 bases; unmatched junction nucleotides: 11. This CDR3 contains 17 residues. The sample is drawn from a study of control samples from healthy donors and cancer patients. Method: immunoSEQ multiplex PCR; TCRdb's copy keeps in-frame clones and lacks some. Altogether 90,000 to 150,000 clones are present, around 87% being singletons, with the ten largest covering about 12%. The chain recombines TRBV18 with TRBJ2-5, with 8 bases fitting TRBD1. This sequence originates from a man in his thirties or forties in good health. The source material was blood. This chain's CDR3 is CASSPPAPDRASETQYF. DNA for the CDR3: TGTGCCAGCTCACCACCCGCCCCGGACAGGGCGTCGGAGACCCAGTACTTC.